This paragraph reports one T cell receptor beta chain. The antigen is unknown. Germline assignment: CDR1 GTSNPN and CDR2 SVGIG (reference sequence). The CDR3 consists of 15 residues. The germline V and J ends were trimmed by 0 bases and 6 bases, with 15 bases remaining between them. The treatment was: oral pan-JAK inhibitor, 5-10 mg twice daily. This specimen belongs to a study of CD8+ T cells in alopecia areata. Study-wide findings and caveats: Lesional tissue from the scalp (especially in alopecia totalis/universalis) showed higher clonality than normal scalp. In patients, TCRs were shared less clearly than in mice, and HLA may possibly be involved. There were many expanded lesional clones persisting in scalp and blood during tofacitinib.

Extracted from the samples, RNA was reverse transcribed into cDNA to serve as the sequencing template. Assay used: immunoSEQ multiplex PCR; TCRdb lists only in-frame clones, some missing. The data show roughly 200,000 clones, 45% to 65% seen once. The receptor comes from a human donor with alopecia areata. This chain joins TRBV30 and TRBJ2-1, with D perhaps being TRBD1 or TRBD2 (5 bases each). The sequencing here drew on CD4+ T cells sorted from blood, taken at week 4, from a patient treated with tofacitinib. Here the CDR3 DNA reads TGTGCCTGGAGTGTTAACCGGGGCTGGATCAATGAGCAGTTCTTC. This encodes CAWSVNRGWINEQFF.